The sequence of this TCR beta chain was determined in a study of T-cell reconstitution after alpha-beta-depleted transplantation in children. The V gene end was trimmed by 5 bases and the J gene end by 4 bases; junction bases not matched to a gene: 4. This CDR3 contains 13 residues. Germline V gives CDR1 DFQATT, CDR2 SNEGSKA (reference sequence). Study results and limitations: After one year, T-cell counts and TCRbeta diversity mostly came from new T cells.

On this clonotype: Its antigen remains unidentified.

Preparation of the TCRbeta library used unique molecular identifiers. TCRdb passed the PCR reads through MiXCR, listing each CDR3 protein once. Among roughly 400,000 distinct CDR3 sequences listed, 43% were seen once. Sequencing used PBMCs, obtained before TCRalphabeta/CD19-depleted stem cell transplant. The rearrangement uses TRBV20-1 and TRBJ2-5; 10 nucleotides agree with TRBD2. The clonotype comes from a girl aged 2-10 years with aplastic anemia, due to receive a stem cell transplant. This CDR3 is CSAPSGSGETQYF. The CDR3 nucleotides read TGCAGTGCTCCTAGCGGGAGCGGAGAGACCCAGTACTTC.